The clone carrying this TCR beta chain has at least ten counts. This sample was taken from a study of T-cell reconstitution after alpha-beta-depleted transplantation in children. The TCRbeta library was prepared with unique molecular identifiers. Via MiXCR, TCRdb re-called the PCR reads, giving one row per CDR3 protein. The sample gives around 200,000 distinct CDR3 sequences, 8% to 10% of which show up once; around 6.2% is in the top ten. Trimming shortened V by 6 bases and J by 2 bases, and 8 bases separated the two germline ends. CDR1 WSHSY and CDR2 SAAADI come from the germline V gene. The CDR3 extends over 12 amino acids.

The chain carries TRBV10-2 and TRBJ2-7, with D tentatively TRBD2 (5 bases). The sequencing used PBMCs from the stem cell graft donor, collected from the stem cell graft. The TCR comes from a human donor who donated a stem cell graft to a child with acute lymphoblastic leukemia. For the CDR3, the DNA is TGCGCCAGCAGCCTCGGGACCTACGAGCAGTACTTC. Protein sequence: CASSLGTYEQYF.